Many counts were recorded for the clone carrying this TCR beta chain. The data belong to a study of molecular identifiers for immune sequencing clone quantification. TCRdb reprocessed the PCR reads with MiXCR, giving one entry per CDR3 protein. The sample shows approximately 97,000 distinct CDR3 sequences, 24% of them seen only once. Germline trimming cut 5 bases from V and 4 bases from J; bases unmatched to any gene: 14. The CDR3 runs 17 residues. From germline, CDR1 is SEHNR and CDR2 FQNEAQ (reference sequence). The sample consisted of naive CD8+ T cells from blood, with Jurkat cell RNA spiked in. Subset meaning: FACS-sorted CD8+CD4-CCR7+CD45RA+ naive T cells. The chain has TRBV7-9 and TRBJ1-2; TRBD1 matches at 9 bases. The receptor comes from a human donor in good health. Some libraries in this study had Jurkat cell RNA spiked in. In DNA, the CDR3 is TGTGCCAGCAGCCCACCCACCGGGACAGGGTCGACCTATGGCTACACCTTC. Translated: CASSPPTGTGSTYGYTF.